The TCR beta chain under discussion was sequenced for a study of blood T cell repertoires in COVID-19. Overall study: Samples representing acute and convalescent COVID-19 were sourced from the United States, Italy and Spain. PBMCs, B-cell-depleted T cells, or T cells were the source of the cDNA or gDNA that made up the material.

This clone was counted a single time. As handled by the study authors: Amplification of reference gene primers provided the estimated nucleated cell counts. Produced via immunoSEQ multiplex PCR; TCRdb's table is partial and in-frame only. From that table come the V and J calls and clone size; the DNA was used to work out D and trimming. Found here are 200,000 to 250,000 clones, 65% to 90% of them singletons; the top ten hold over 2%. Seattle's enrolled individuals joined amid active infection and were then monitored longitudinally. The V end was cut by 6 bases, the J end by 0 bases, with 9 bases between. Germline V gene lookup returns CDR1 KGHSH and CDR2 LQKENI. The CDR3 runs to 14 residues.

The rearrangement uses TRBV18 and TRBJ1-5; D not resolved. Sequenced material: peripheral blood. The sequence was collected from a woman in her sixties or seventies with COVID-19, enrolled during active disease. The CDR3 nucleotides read TGTGCCAGCTCCACAGTAGATAGCAATCAGCCCCAGCATTTT. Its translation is CASSTVDSNQPQHF.